This T cell receptor (beta chain) was captured by sequencing in a study of blood T cell repertoires in COVID-19. Overall study: Sample material is recorded as cDNA or gDNA derived from T cells, B-cell-depleted T cells, or PBMCs.

Libraries were prepared by immunoSEQ multiplex PCR; TCRdb keeps only in-frame clonotypes and omits some of them. Among about 170,000 clones listed, around 86% were seen once. A single count supports this clone. Sequenced: peripheral blood. The source of this sequence is an elderly woman with COVID-19, enrolled during active disease.

This chain's CDR3 is CASSNMGASGNTIYF. In DNA, the CDR3 is TGTGCCAGCAGTAATATGGGCGCCTCTGGAAACACCATATATTTT. The chain has TRBV28 and TRBJ1-3; no clear D gene. The CDR3 extends over 15 amino acids. CDR1 is MDHEN, CDR2 SYDVKM, per germline. V lost 5 bases and J 0 bases, leaving 11 bases between the germline ends. The full variable domain, completed using reference TRBV28 and TRBJ1-3, is DVKVTQSSRYLVKRTGEKVFLECVQDMDHENMFWYRQDPGLGLRLIYFSYDVKMKEKGDIPEGYSVSREKKERFSLILESASTNQTSMYLCASSNMGASGNTIYFGEGSWLTVV.